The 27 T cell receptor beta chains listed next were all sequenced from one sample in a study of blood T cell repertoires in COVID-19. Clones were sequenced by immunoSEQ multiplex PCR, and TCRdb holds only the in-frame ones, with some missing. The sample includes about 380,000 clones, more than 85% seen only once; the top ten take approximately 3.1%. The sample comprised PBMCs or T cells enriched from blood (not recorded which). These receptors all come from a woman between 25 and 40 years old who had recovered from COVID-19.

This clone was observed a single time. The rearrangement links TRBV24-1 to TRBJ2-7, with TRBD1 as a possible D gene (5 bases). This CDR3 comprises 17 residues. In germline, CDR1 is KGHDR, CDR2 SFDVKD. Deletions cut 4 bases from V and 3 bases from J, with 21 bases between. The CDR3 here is CATSDYLRATDCYEQYF. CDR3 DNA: TGTGCCACCAGTGACTACCTCAGGGCAACGGATTGCTACGAGCAGTACTTC.

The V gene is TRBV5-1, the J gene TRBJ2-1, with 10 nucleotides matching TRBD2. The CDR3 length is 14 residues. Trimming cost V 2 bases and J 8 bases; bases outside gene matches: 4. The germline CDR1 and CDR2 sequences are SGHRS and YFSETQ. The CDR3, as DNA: TGCGCCAGCAGCTTCGCTAGCGGGAGCTATGAGCAGTTCTTC. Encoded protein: CASSFASGSYEQFF.

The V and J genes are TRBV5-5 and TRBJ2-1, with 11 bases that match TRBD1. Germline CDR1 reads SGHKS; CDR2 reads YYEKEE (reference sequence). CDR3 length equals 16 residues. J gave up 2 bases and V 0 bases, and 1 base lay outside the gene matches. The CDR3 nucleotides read TGTGCCAGCAGCTTGGGGGGACAGGGGGCCTACAATGAGCAGTTCTTC. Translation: CASSLGGQGAYNEQFF.

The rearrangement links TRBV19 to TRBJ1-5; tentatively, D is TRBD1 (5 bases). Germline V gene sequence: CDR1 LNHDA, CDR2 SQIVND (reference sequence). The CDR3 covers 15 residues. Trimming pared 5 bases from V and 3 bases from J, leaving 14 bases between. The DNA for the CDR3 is TGTGCCAGTAGTGCCGAGACAGCGAACAATCAGCCCCAGCATTTT. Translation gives CASSAETANNQPQHF.

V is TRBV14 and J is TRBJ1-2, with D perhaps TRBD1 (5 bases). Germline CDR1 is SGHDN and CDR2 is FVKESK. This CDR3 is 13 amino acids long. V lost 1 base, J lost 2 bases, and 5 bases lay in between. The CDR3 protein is CASSQAGNYGYTF. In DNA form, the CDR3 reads TGTGCCAGCAGCCAAGCAGGGAACTATGGCTACACCTTC. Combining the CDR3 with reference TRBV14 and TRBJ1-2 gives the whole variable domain EAGVTQFPSHSVIEKGQTVTLRCDPISGHDNLYWYRRVMGKEIKFLLHFVKESKQDESGMPNNRFLAERTGGTYSTLKVQPAELEDSGVYFCASSQAGNYGYTFGSGTRLTVV.

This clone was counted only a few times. The CDR3 sequence: CASSYDSELRGTDTQYF. The CDR3, as DNA: TGTGCCAGCAGTTACGATAGCGAGCTGAGGGGCACAGATACGCAGTATTTT. The chain has TRBV6-2 or TRBV6-3 and TRBJ2-3; D might be TRBD2 (5 bases). Trimming removed 2 bases at V and 1 base at J, with 16 bases between. The CDR3 contains 17 residues. Per germline, CDR1 MNHEY and CDR2 SVGEGT.

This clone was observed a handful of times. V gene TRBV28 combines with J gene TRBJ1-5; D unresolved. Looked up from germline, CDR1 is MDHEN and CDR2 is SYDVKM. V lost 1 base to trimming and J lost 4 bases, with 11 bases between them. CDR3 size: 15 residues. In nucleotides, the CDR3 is TGTGCCAGCAGTTTATCCGGATCGGGGAATCAGCCCCAGCATTTT. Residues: CASSLSGSGNQPQHF.

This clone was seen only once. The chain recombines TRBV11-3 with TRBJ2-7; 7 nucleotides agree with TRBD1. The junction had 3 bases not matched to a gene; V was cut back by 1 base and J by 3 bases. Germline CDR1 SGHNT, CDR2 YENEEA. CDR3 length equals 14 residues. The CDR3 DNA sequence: TGTGCCAGCAGCTTAGCTGGGGACAGCTACGAGCAGTACTTC. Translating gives CASSLAGDSYEQYF. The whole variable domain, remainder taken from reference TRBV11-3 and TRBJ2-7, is EAGVVQSPRYKIIEKKQPVAFWCNPISGHNTLYWYLQNLGQGPELLIRYENEEAVDDSQLPKDRFSAERLKGVDSTLKIQPAELGDSAVYLCASSLAGDSYEQYFGPGTRLTVT.

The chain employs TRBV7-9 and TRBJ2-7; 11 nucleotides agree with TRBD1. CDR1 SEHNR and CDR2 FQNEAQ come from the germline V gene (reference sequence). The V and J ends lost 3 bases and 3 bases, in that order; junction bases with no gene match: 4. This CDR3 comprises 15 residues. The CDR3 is CASSFRTGGYYEQYF. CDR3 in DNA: TGTGCCAGCAGCTTCCGGACAGGGGGCTACTACGAGCAGTACTTC.

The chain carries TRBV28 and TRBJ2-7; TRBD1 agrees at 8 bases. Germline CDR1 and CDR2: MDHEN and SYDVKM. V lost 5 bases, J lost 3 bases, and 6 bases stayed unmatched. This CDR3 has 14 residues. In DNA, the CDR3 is TGTGCCAGCAGTACTCGGGACAGGCGCTACGAGCAGTACTTC. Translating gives CASSTRDRRYEQYF.

The chain's CDR3 is CASSPAAIHSGNTIYF. The CDR3 coding sequence is TGTGCCAGTAGTCCCGCGGCGATACACTCTGGAAACACCATATATTTT. The J gene is TRBJ1-3, the V gene TRBV19; no reliable D call. Germline CDR1 reads LNHDA; CDR2 reads SQIVND (reference sequence). The CDR3 covers 16 residues. V shed 5 bases and J shed 0 bases, with 14 bases lying between them.

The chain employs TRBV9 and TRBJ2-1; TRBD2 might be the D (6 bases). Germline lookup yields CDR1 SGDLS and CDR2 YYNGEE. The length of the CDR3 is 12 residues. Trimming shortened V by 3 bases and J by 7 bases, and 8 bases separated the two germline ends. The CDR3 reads CASSAGLNEQFF. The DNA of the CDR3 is TGTGCCAGCAGCGCAGGACTAAATGAGCAGTTCTTC.

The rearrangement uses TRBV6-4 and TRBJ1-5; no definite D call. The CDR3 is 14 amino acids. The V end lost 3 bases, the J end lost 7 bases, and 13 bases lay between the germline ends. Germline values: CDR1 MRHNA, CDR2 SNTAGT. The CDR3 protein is CASSERHPGQPQHF. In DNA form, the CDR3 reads TGTGCCAGCAGTGAAAGACACCCGGGGCAGCCCCAGCATTTT.

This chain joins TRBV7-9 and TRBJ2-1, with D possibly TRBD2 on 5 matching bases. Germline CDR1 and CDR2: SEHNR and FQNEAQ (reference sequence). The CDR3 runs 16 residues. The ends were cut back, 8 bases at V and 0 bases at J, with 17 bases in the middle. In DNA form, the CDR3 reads TGTGCCAGCTCCCCGCGGGCAACCAGCTCCTACAATGAGCAGTTCTTC. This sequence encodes CASSPRATSSYNEQFF.

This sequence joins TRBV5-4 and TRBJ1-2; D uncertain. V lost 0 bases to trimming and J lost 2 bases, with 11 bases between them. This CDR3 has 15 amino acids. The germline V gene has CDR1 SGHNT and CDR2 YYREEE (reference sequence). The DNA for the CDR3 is TGTGCCAGCAGCTTGGGGGAGGGAGGCAACTATGGCTACACCTTC. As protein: CASSLGEGGNYGYTF.

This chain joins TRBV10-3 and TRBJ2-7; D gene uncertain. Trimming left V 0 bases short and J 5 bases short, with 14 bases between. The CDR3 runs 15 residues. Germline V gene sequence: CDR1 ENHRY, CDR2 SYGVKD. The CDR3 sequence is CAISESWQTLDEQYF. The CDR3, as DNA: TGTGCCATCAGTGAGTCGTGGCAGACACTGGACGAGCAGTACTTC.

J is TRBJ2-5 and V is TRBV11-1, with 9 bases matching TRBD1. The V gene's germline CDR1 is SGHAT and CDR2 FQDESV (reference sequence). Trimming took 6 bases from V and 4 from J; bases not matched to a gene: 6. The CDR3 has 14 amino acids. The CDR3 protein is CASSIQDRGETQYF. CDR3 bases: TGTGCCAGCAGTATACAGGACAGGGGAGAGACCCAGTACTTC.

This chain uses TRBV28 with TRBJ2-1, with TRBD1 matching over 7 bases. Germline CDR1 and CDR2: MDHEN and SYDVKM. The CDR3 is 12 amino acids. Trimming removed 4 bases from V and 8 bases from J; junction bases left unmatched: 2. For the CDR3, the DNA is TGTGCCAGCAGTTCAACAGGGGATGAGCAGTTCTTC. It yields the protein CASSSTGDEQFF.

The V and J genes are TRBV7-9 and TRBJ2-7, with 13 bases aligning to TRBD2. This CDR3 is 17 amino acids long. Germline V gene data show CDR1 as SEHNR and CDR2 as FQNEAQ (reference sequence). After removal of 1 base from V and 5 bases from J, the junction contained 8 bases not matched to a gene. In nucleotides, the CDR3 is TGTGCCAGCAGCTTAGTCCGGACTAGCGGGAGACTGAACGAGCAGTACTTC. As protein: CASSLVRTSGRLNEQYF.

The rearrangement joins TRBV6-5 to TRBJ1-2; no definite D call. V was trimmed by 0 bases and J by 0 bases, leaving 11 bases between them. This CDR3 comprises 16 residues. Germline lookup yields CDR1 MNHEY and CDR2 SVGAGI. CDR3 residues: CASSYSFSTTNYGYTF. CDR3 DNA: TGTGCCAGCAGTTACTCGTTCTCCACTACTAACTATGGCTACACCTTC.

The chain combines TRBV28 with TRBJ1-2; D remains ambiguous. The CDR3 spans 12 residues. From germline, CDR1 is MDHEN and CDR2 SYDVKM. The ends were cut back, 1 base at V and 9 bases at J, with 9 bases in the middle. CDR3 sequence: CASSLYGVSYTF. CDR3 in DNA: TGTGCCAGCAGTTTATACGGGGTTAGCTACACCTTC.

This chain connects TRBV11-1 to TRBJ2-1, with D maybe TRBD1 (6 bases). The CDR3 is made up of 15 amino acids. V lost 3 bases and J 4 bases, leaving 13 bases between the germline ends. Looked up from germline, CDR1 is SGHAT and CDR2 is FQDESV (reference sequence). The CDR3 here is CASSFSQGGYNEQFF. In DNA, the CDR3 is TGTGCCAGCAGCTTCTCTCAAGGGGGTTACAATGAGCAGTTCTTC.

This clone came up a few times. The CDR3 coding sequence is TGTGCCAGCAGCCAAACTCAGGGCCCAAATGAGCAGTTCTTC. Protein sequence: CASSQTQGPNEQFF. The rearrangement uses TRBV7-9 and TRBJ2-1; D might be TRBD1 (5 bases). There are 14 residues in the CDR3. Germline V CDR1 and CDR2: SEHNR, FQNEAQ (reference sequence). V shed 5 bases and J shed 7 bases, with 15 bases lying between them.

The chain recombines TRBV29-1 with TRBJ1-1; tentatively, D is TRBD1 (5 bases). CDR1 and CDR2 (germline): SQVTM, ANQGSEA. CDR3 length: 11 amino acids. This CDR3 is CTGRGDTEAFF. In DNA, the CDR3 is TGCACCGGGAGGGGCGACACTGAAGCTTTCTTT.

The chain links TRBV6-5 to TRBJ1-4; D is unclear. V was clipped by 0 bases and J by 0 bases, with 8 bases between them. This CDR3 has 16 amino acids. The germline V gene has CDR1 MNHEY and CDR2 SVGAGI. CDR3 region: CASSYSGLTTNEKLFF. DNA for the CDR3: TGTGCCAGCAGTTACTCTGGGCTTACAACTAATGAAAAACTGTTTTTT.

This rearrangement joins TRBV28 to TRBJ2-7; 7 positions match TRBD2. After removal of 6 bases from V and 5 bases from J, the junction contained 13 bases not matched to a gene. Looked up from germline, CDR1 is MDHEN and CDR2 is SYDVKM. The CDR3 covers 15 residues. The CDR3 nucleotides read TGTGCCAGCAGCAACCCCGGACTAGTGATCGACGAGCAGTACTTC. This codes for CASSNPGLVIDEQYF.

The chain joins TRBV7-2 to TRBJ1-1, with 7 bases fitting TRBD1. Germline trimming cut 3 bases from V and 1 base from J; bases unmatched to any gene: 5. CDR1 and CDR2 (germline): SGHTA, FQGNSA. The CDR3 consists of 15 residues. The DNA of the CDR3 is TGTGCCAGCAGCTTGGGGACAGCCTGGAACACTGAAGCTTTCTTT. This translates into CASSLGTAWNTEAFF.